Listed below are T cell receptor beta chains from one sample, sequenced in a study of shared clonotypes between healthy human individuals. Produced via immunoSEQ multiplex PCR; TCRdb's table is partial and in-frame only. The sample contains some 1.4 million clones, 96% of which appear only once. Specimen: naive CD4+ T cells sorted from blood. The receptors originated from a man aged 30 to 45 in good health. CDR3s leave out the opening cysteine and the closing phenylalanine or tryptophan. D genes are given only for firm matches. The listing skips clone size in some rows; elsewhere it reads once, few, many or a size class.

V gene,D gene,clone size,CDR3 length,CDR3 protein
TRBV19,.,once,14,ASSIVPGRINTEAF
TRBV7-6,.,.,12,ASSLAGGSYEQY
TRBV28,.,.,10,ASTESNQPQH
TRBV2,.,.,13,ASSIPGVTNEKLF
TRBV6-5,TRBD1,.,12,ASRTDRAVYEQY
TRBV11-2,TRBD1,.,14,ASSQQPGTGIYTQY
TRBV28,TRBD1,.,14,ASSPGSRGQGYEQY
TRBV5-1,.,.,12,ASSSNRLVGTQY
TRBV7-2,.,.,8,ASSSHPQH
TRBV7-3,TRBD2,.,15,ASSSIAGAGYYNEQF
TRBV30,.,.,12,AWSVPGRPYEQY
TRBV30,TRBD1,.,11,AWSKGQGQAYT
TRBV19,TRBD2,.,11,ASSWLAGVEQF
TRBV4-3,.,.,13,ASSRKDSPSSEAF
TRBV6-1,TRBD1,.,12,ASKVRGLAEKLF
TRBV19,TRBD2,few,11,ASSSGRGGELF
TRBV7-7,TRBD1,.,13,ASSPYRQGNTEAF
TRBV27,.,.,11,ASSRDRSYEQY
TRBV25-1,.,once,12,ASSERGRNTEAF
TRBV29-1,TRBD2,.,13,SVVSASGLSYEQY
TRBV7-3,TRBD2,.,11,ASSGRGSGRVY
TRBV11-3,TRBD1,.,14,ASSLGDRAGAYEQY